This T cell receptor (beta chain) was obtained from a study of CD8+ T cells in alopecia areata. RNA, once extracted, was reverse transcribed into cDNA for use as the sequencing template. Sequencing used immunoSEQ multiplex PCR; TCRdb keeps in-frame clones, though not all of them. The sample has 90,000 or so clones; about 44% are singletons. Treatment reported: oral pan-JAK inhibitor, 5-10 mg twice daily. This clone was picked up a small number of times. The CDR3 covers 11 residues. Germline assignment: CDR1 SGHAT and CDR2 FQNNGV. J gave up 12 bases and V 4 bases, and 2 bases lay outside the gene matches.

The V and J genes are TRBV11-2 and TRBJ2-4; 8 nucleotides line up with TRBD2. The source is a human donor with alopecia areata. The sequencing here drew on CD8+ T cells sorted from blood, taken at week 24, from a patient treated with tofacitinib. The CDR3 nucleotides are TGTGCCAGCAGCTCCCGGGAGGGTCAGTACTTC. Translation gives CASSSREGQYF.